These T cell receptor beta chains were read from a single sample in a study of blood T cells in healthy people across ages. MiXCR, run by TCRdb on the 5' RACE reads, gives a single entry per CDR3 protein. The table shows roughly 900,000 distinct CDR3 sequences, with more than 25% occurring only once. Source material: blood. These receptors all come from a woman at least 80 years old in good health. CDR3s include the opening cysteine and the closing phenylalanine or tryptophan. D genes are given only for firm matches. Where a row states a size, it is once, few, many or the class of an expanded clone; other rows omit it.

cdr3_nt: TGTGCCAGCAGCTTGGCTACCTCCAATGAGCAGTTCTTC
cdr3_aa: CASSLATSNEQFF
d_call: -
j_call: TRBJ2-1
clone_size: many
v_call: TRBV7-7

cdr3_nt: TGCGCCAGCAGTAACCGGCCCCCGAACACCGGGGAGCGGTTTTTT
cdr3_aa: CASSNRPPNTGERFF
d_call: -
j_call: TRBJ2-2
clone_size: -
v_call: TRBV10-1

cdr3_nt: TGTGCCAGCAGTTATAGCGGGGGGCCCTACAATGAGCAGTTCTTC
cdr3_aa: CASSYSGGPYNEQFF
d_call: TRBD2
j_call: TRBJ2-1
clone_size: many
v_call: TRBV6-2/TRBV6-3

cdr3_nt: TGTGCCAGCAGATCCGGGACAGGCCTCGTAAGGTCCTACAATGAGCAGTTCTTC
cdr3_aa: CASRSGTGLVRSYNEQFF
d_call: TRBD1
j_call: TRBJ2-1
clone_size: many
v_call: TRBV5-5

cdr3_nt: TGTGCCAGCAGCGGCGGACGCCCGACCTCTTTTAATGAGCAGTTCTTC
cdr3_aa: CASSGGRPTSFNEQFF
d_call: -
j_call: TRBJ2-1
clone_size: few
v_call: TRBV2

cdr3_nt: TGCAGTGCACCTGGACCTTATGCCAAAAACATTCAGTACTTC
cdr3_aa: CSAPGPYAKNIQYF
d_call: -
j_call: TRBJ2-4
clone_size: -
v_call: TRBV20-1

cdr3_nt: TGTGCCTGGAGCCAACAGGGTGCAGAGGGTAGCTACACCTTC
cdr3_aa: CAWSQQGAEGSYTF
d_call: -
j_call: TRBJ1-2
clone_size: few
v_call: TRBV30

cdr3_nt: TGCGCCAGCAGCCCCTATCTCTCCTACAATGAGCAGTTCTTC
cdr3_aa: CASSPYLSYNEQFF
d_call: -
j_call: TRBJ2-1
clone_size: many
v_call: TRBV4-3

cdr3_nt: TGTGCCAGCAGCTTAGTGCTGGGGAATGAGCAGTTCTTC
cdr3_aa: CASSLVLGNEQFF
d_call: -
j_call: TRBJ2-1
clone_size: many
v_call: TRBV7-9

cdr3_nt: TGTGCCAGCAGTTCGACAGGGTTAGAGACCCAGTACTTC
cdr3_aa: CASSSTGLETQYF
d_call: TRBD1
j_call: TRBJ2-5
clone_size: many
v_call: TRBV28

cdr3_nt: TGTGCCAGCAGCTTAGAACGGAGGGCCGAGCAGTACTTC
cdr3_aa: CASSLERRAEQYF
d_call: -
j_call: TRBJ2-7
clone_size: -
v_call: TRBV7-2

cdr3_nt: TGTGCCAGCTTAATCCAGGGCTCCTACAATGAGCAGTTCTTC
cdr3_aa: CASLIQGSYNEQFF
d_call: -
j_call: TRBJ2-1
clone_size: few
v_call: TRBV6-1

cdr3_nt: TGTGCCAGCAGCACATCAGGGGGCTGGGGCTACACCTTC
cdr3_aa: CASSTSGGWGYTF
d_call: TRBD1
j_call: TRBJ1-2
clone_size: -
v_call: TRBV3-1

cdr3_nt: TGTGCCAGCAGCTTAATGGCAGCCGGGGCCAACGTCCTGACTTTC
cdr3_aa: CASSLMAAGANVLTF
d_call: -
j_call: TRBJ2-6
clone_size: many
v_call: TRBV7-2

cdr3_nt: TGTGCCAGCAGTCCAGGACTAGCGGGGGGTGAGCAGTTCTTC
cdr3_aa: CASSPGLAGGEQFF
d_call: TRBD2
j_call: TRBJ2-1
clone_size: -
v_call: TRBV6-2/TRBV6-3

cdr3_nt: TGCGCCAGCGGGAGGGACAGGGTCTCCTACAATGAGCAGTTCTTC
cdr3_aa: CASGRDRVSYNEQFF
d_call: TRBD1
j_call: TRBJ2-1
clone_size: many
v_call: TRBV5-1

cdr3_nt: TGTGCCAGCAGCCAAGATCGTGGGGGAAAATATGGCTACACCTTC
cdr3_aa: CASSQDRGGKYGYTF
d_call: -
j_call: TRBJ1-2
clone_size: -
v_call: TRBV11-3

cdr3_nt: TGCAGTGCTAACGGACAGCACACTGACCCCTACGAGCAGTACTTC
cdr3_aa: CSANGQHTDPYEQYF
d_call: -
j_call: TRBJ2-7
clone_size: few
v_call: TRBV20-1

cdr3_nt: TGTGCCAGCAGCATCGCCGGGGGCTCACAGATAACGCAGTATTTT
cdr3_aa: CASSIAGGSQITQYF
d_call: -
j_call: TRBJ2-3
clone_size: -
v_call: TRBV11-3

cdr3_nt: TGTGCCAGCAGGTACACTACAGGGGCGGTGGAAGCTTTCTTT
cdr3_aa: CASRYTTGAVEAFF
d_call: TRBD1
j_call: TRBJ1-1
clone_size: -
v_call: TRBV2

cdr3_nt: TGTGCCAGCAGCCCAATGGGGGACCCTTATCAGCCCCAGCATTTT
cdr3_aa: CASSPMGDPYQPQHF
d_call: -
j_call: TRBJ1-5
clone_size: -
v_call: TRBV9

cdr3_nt: TGTGCCAGCAGGGTAAATTCTGGGGCCAACGTCCTGACTTTC
cdr3_aa: CASRVNSGANVLTF
d_call: -
j_call: TRBJ2-6
clone_size: few
v_call: TRBV6-1